This is a list of T cell receptor beta chains from one sample in a study of blood T cell repertoires in COVID-19. Clones were read by immunoSEQ multiplex PCR, and TCRdb kept only the in-frame ones, dropping some. The sample yields about 380,000 clones, roughly 90% seen once. Sample: peripheral blood. Receptors originate from a man aged 40-49 years with acute or convalescent COVID-19. The CDR3 runs from the conserved cysteine through the conserved F or W. A D gene is named only where the DNA matches it firmly. Size is stated for part of the rows, as once, few or many counts, or as a class when the clone is expanded.

TRBD2	TRBV9	.	TRBJ2-1	CASSLGLAGVNEQFF	TGTGCCAGCAGCCTGGGACTAGCGGGAGTAAATGAGCAGTTCTTC
TRBD2	TRBV28	.	TRBJ2-7	CASSSIAGANSYEQYF	TGTGCCAGCAGCTCGATAGCGGGAGCTAACTCCTACGAGCAGTACTTC
.	TRBV4-3	.	TRBJ2-1	CASSQDWGVWQFF	TGCGCCAGCAGCCAAGATTGGGGAGTTTGGCAGTTCTTC
.	TRBV29-1	once	TRBJ1-2	CSVEDLGPYGYTF	TGCAGCGTTGAAGATCTTGGGCCCTATGGCTACACCTTC
.	TRBV19	.	TRBJ2-1	CASSRRQAIIGGEQFF	TGTGCCAGTAGTAGGAGACAGGCCATTATCGGAGGTGAGCAGTTCTTC
TRBD1	TRBV18	.	TRBJ2-5	CASSDSLYGTGLQETQYF	TGTGCCAGCTCAGACTCCTTGTACGGGACAGGGTTACAAGAGACCCAGTACTTC
TRBD1	TRBV4-3	.	TRBJ1-2	CASSQAGTGAYGYTF	TGCGCCAGCAGCCAAGCCGGGACAGGGGCCTATGGCTACACCTTC
.	TRBV2	.	TRBJ1-1	CASSEEGGTEAFF	TGTGCCAGCAGTGAAGAAGGAGGCACTGAAGCTTTCTTT
TRBD2	TRBV15	.	TRBJ2-1	CATSREAGVNSYNEQFF	TGTGCCACCAGCAGAGAAGCGGGAGTTAACTCCTACAATGAGCAGTTCTTC
.	TRBV10-3	.	TRBJ2-1	CAISEMGEMQQFF	TGTGCCATCAGTGAGATGGGAGAGATGCAGCAGTTCTTC
.	TRBV11-3	.	TRBJ2-1	CASSLDGAGSYNEQFF	TGTGCCAGCAGCTTAGATGGGGCTGGCTCCTACAATGAGCAGTTCTTC
.	TRBV9	.	TRBJ1-3	CASSLRQADTIYF	TGTGCCAGCAGCTTAAGACAGGCGGACACCATATATTTT
.	TRBV25-1	.	TRBJ1-4	CASSELRELNEKLFF	TGTGCCAGCAGTGAATTGCGGGAACTTAATGAAAAACTGTTTTTT
.	TRBV7-9	.	TRBJ2-7	CASSSVLYEQYF	TGTGCCAGCAGCTCAGTCCTCTACGAGCAGTACTTC
.	TRBV28	.	TRBJ1-1	CASRPDRNTEAFF	TGTGCCAGCAGGCCTGACAGGAACACTGAAGCTTTCTTT
.	TRBV7-3	.	TRBJ2-2	CASSYYTGELFF	TGTGCCAGCAGCTACTACACCGGGGAGCTGTTTTTT
TRBD1	TRBV7-8	.	TRBJ1-1	CASSLDYRGGMNTEAFF	TGTGCCAGCAGCTTAGACTACAGGGGCGGAATGAACACTGAAGCTTTCTTT
.	TRBV28	.	TRBJ2-7	CASSFTGEQYF	TGTGCCAGCAGTTTTACAGGCGAGCAGTACTTC
.	TRBV6-5	.	TRBJ2-2	CASRGGPVGELFF	TGTGCCAGCAGGGGGGGGCCTGTCGGGGAGCTGTTTTTT
.	TRBV15	.	TRBJ2-1	CATSRERGLPIYNEQFF	TGTGCCACCAGCAGAGAAAGGGGACTTCCTATCTACAATGAGCAGTTCTTC
TRBD2	TRBV24-1	.	TRBJ2-2	CATSDTSEMDGELFF	TGTGCCACCAGTGACACTAGCGAAATGGACGGGGAGCTGTTTTTT
.	TRBV28	.	TRBJ2-3	CASSLGDTDTQYF	TGTGCCAGCAGTTTAGGAGACACAGATACGCAGTATTTT
.	TRBV11-3	.	TRBJ2-6	CASSSRISGANVLTF	TGTGCCAGCAGCTCGAGAATCTCTGGGGCCAACGTCCTGACTTTC
.	TRBV12-3/TRBV12-4	once	TRBJ1-6	CASSFVARSPLHF	TGTGCCAGCAGTTTTGTCGCACGGTCACCCCTCCACTTT
.	TRBV5-1	once	TRBJ2-6	CASVGSGANVLTF	TGCGCCAGCGTCGGCTCTGGGGCCAACGTCCTGACTTTC
TRBD1	TRBV3-1/TRBV3-2	.	TRBJ2-7	CASTQRDREYEQYF	TGTGCCAGCACCCAGAGGGACAGGGAGTACGAGCAGTACTTC
.	TRBV7-3	.	TRBJ2-7	CASSLFWGVEQYF	TGTGCCAGCAGCTTATTCTGGGGGGTCGAGCAGTACTTC
TRBD1	TRBV4-2	.	TRBJ2-5	CASSQDLRTGGETQYF	TGTGCCAGCAGCCAAGATCTCCGCACAGGGGGGGAGACCCAGTACTTC